Presented here are 27 T cell receptor beta chains from one specimen sequenced in a study of technical replicates of blood from a handful of donors. Data came from immunoSEQ multiplex PCR; TCRdb stores just in-frame clones and leaves some out. Found here are approximately 92,000 clones, around 95% of them singletons; the top ten hold 0.2% to 0.25%. Sequencing was done on a sample of T cells isolated from PBMCs. Every receptor here comes from a human donor in good health.

This rearrangement joins TRBV11-2 to TRBJ2-5; TRBD1 matches at 11 bases. Per germline, CDR1 SGHAT and CDR2 FQNNGV. V lost 8 bases and J lost 5; bases outside the gene matches: 4. The CDR3 totals 13 residues. This chain's CDR3 is CASGTGGKETQYF. The CDR3 bases are TGTGCCAGCGGGACAGGGGGGAAGGAGACCCAGTACTTC.

This chain joins TRBV5-1 and TRBJ2-1; TRBD2 might be the D (5 bases). From germline, CDR1 is SGHRS and CDR2 YFSETQ. The CDR3 runs to 13 residues. V was clipped by 4 bases and J by 10 bases, with 15 bases between them. CDR3 region: CASSMDGGSEQFF. The CDR3 DNA reads TGCGCCAGCAGCATGGACGGAGGCTCCGAGCAGTTCTTC.

The chain is built from TRBV5-1 and TRBJ2-5; D call uncertain. The CDR3 sequence is 15 residues long. The germline gives CDR1 SGHRS, CDR2 YFSETQ. Trimming left V 4 bases short and J 5 bases short, with 18 bases between. The CDR3, as DNA: TGCGCCAGCAGCCGGGTTCTCGAGAGCCGGGAGACCCAGTACTTC. This gives the protein CASSRVLESRETQYF.

This chain uses TRBV14 with TRBJ2-1; TRBD1 is a possible D gene (5 bases). In germline, CDR1 is SGHDN, CDR2 FVKESK. CDR3 size: 14 residues. The ends were cut back, 1 base at V and 8 bases at J, with 12 bases in the middle. CDR3 nucleotides: TGTGCCAGCAGCCAAGGGTGGGGCGCGGATGAGCAGTTCTTC. It yields the protein CASSQGWGADEQFF.

The genes are TRBV6-5 and TRBJ1-1; possibly TRBD1 for D (5 bases). V dropped 6 bases and J dropped 0 bases, with 11 bases sitting between them. Per germline, CDR1 MNHEY and CDR2 SVGAGI. The CDR3 spans 14 residues. For the CDR3, the DNA is TGTGCCAGCAGCCGGGGGAGGATGAACACTGAAGCTTTCTTT. The encoded protein is CASSRGRMNTEAFF.

This clone appeared a single time. V is TRBV2 and J is TRBJ2-3, with 7 nucleotides matching TRBD2. The CDR3 consists of 11 residues. Germline V gene data show CDR1 as SNHLY and CDR2 as FYNNEI. V shed 9 bases, J shed 9 bases, and the junction held 6 bases outside the gene matches. In DNA form, the CDR3 reads TGTGCCAGAAGCGGGGTAGGAACGCAGTATTTT. Amino acid sequence: CARSGVGTQYF. Together with reference TRBV2 and TRBJ2-3, the CDR3 gives the full variable domain: EPEVTQTPSHQVTQMGQEVILRCVPISNHLYFYWYRQILGQKVEFLVSFYNNEISEKSEIFDDQFSVERPDGSNFTLKIRSTKLEDSAMYFCARSGVGTQYFGPGTRLTVL.

The CDR3 is CASSLRSGGPNTEAFF. In DNA, the CDR3 is TGTGCCAGCAGTTTAAGGTCAGGGGGGCCGAACACTGAAGCTTTCTTT. The chain has TRBV27 and TRBJ1-1; 7 positions match TRBD1. J was trimmed by 1 base and V by 2 bases; bases with no gene match: 7. The CDR3 is 16 amino acids. Germline lookup yields CDR1 MNHEY and CDR2 SMNVEV (reference sequence).

CDR3 residues: CASSLRGRNTGELFF. The CDR3 DNA sequence: TGCGCCAGCAGCTTGCGAGGGCGAAACACCGGGGAGCTGTTTTTT. V usage is TRBV5-1 and J usage is TRBJ2-2, with D possibly matching TRBD2 (5 bases). Germline V gene sequence: CDR1 SGHRS, CDR2 YFSETQ. V was trimmed by 1 base and J by 2 bases, leaving 9 bases between them. The CDR3 spans 15 residues.

The chain links TRBV5-1 to TRBJ2-1; TRBD1 is a possible D gene (5 bases). The CDR3 is made up of 16 amino acids. CDR1 and CDR2 (germline): SGHRS, YFSETQ. V lost 4 bases and J lost 0, with 14 bases in between. This CDR3 reads CASSPGMLASYNEQFF. The CDR3 DNA reads TGCGCCAGCAGCCCAGGGATGCTTGCCTCCTACAATGAGCAGTTCTTC.

The chain carries TRBV6-1 and TRBJ2-7; maybe TRBD2 (6 bases). V shed 0 bases and J shed 4 bases, with 10 bases lying between them. The germline CDR1 and CDR2 sequences are MNHNS and SASEGT. The length of the CDR3 is 14 residues. The CDR3 sequence: CASSEARDLYEQYF. The CDR3 DNA reads TGTGCCAGCAGTGAAGCCAGGGACTTATACGAGCAGTACTTC.

The CDR3 sequence: CASNELVKGYEQFF. In DNA, the CDR3 is TGTGCCAGCAACGAGCTAGTCAAAGGCTATGAGCAGTTCTTC. This chain uses TRBV28 with TRBJ2-1; D uncertain. Trimming took off 7 bases at V and 8 bases at J, with 18 bases between the two ends. CDR1 is MDHEN, CDR2 SYDVKM, per germline. CDR3 size: 14 residues.

The CDR3 spells CASSQELLLDTQYF. The DNA of the CDR3 is TGTGCCAGCAGCCAAGAACTTCTTCTGGATACGCAGTATTTT. The genes are TRBV4-2 and TRBJ2-3; no reliable D call. V dropped 0 bases and J dropped 6 bases, with 10 bases sitting between them. Germline lookup yields CDR1 LGHNA and CDR2 YNFKEQ. The CDR3 consists of 14 residues.

This chain links TRBV14 with TRBJ2-5, with D perhaps matching TRBD2 (5 bases). The CDR3 is made up of 14 amino acids. The V end lost 0 bases, the J end lost 5 bases, and 10 bases lay between the germline ends. Germline CDR1 reads SGHDN; CDR2 reads FVKESK. The CDR3 bases are TGTGCCAGCAGCCAAGAGAGGGTCCGGGAGACCCAGTACTTC. Translation gives CASSQERVRETQYF.

This chain links TRBV18 with TRBJ2-5; D might be TRBD2 (5 bases). CDR1 and CDR2 from the germline V gene are KGHSH and LQKENI. Trimming removed 0 bases at V and 3 bases at J, with 17 bases between. This CDR3 has 17 residues. The CDR3 protein is CASSPPSSRAGEETQYF. The CDR3 bases are TGTGCCAGCTCACCACCTTCTTCTAGGGCGGGCGAAGAGACCCAGTACTTC.

This sequence joins TRBV18 and TRBJ1-1; D is uncertain. The CDR3 totals 14 residues. Germline lookup yields CDR1 KGHSH and CDR2 LQKENI. Trimming removed 4 bases at V and 2 bases at J, with 11 bases between. CDR3 sequence: CASSQSGLNTEAFF. For the CDR3, the DNA is TGTGCCAGCTCACAGTCGGGTCTCAACACTGAAGCTTTCTTT.

The chain combines TRBV18 with TRBJ2-2, with no clear D. The V gene's germline CDR1 is KGHSH and CDR2 LQKENI. This CDR3 spans 12 amino acids. V lost 2 bases and J lost 6, with 4 bases in between. The CDR3 sequence is CASSPTAGELFF. Written as DNA, the CDR3 is TGTGCCAGCTCACCAACGGCCGGGGAGCTGTTTTTT.

The V call is TRBV9, the J call TRBJ2-3; perhaps TRBD1 as D (6 bases). V gave up 3 bases and J gave up 6 bases, with 14 bases separating them. CDR3 size: 14 residues. Germline loops: CDR1 SGDLS, CDR2 YYNGEE. The CDR3 nucleotides read TGTGCCAGCAGCGCTGCAGGGGCCGGTGATACGCAGTATTTT. Translation: CASSAAGAGDTQYF.

This clone was detected only once. This chain connects TRBV9 to TRBJ1-1; D is possibly TRBD1 (5 bases). V lost 0 bases and J 1 base, leaving 10 bases between the germline ends. The length of the CDR3 is 15 residues. Per germline, CDR1 SGDLS and CDR2 YYNGEE. CDR3 DNA sequence: TGTGCCAGCAGCGTAGCCCGGCAGGGGAACACTGAAGCTTTCTTT. Translation gives CASSVARQGNTEAFF.

The CDR3 protein is CASSRFLAYEQYF. The CDR3 region has the DNA TGTGCCAGCAGCCGATTCTTAGCCTACGAGCAGTACTTC. The rearrangement joins TRBV7-6 to TRBJ2-7; no clear D. V was clipped by 5 bases and J by 2 bases, with 10 bases between them. Per germline, CDR1 SGHVS and CDR2 FNYEAQ. The CDR3 totals 13 residues.

This clone was seen just once. The CDR3 spells CASSDVQGNSPLHF. DNA for the CDR3: TGCGCCAGCAGCGACGTACAGGGGAATTCACCCCTCCACTTT. The chain combines TRBV5-1 with TRBJ1-6; TRBD1 matches 7 bases. CDR1 is SGHRS and CDR2 is YFSETQ in the germline V gene. The CDR3 is 14 residues long. V lost 4 bases, J lost 7 bases, and 5 bases stayed unmatched.

The V call is TRBV11-3, the J call TRBJ2-2; 15 nucleotides align to TRBD2. CDR3 size: 18 residues. After removal of 5 bases from V and 2 bases from J, the junction contained 6 bases not matched to a gene. CDR1 and CDR2 from the germline V gene are SGHNT and YENEEA. CDR3 bases: TGTGCCAGCAGCCTAGGGACTAGCGGGGGGACAAACACCGGGGAGCTGTTTTTT. Translating gives CASSLGTSGGTNTGELFF.

The rearrangement uses TRBV12-5 and TRBJ2-7, with 11 bases that match TRBD2. Germline V gene data show CDR1 as LGHNT and CDR2 as FRNRAP. The V segment lost 0 bases and the J segment 8 bases; nucleotides outside the gene matches: 12. This CDR3 is built from 17 residues. The CDR3 DNA is TGTGCTAGTGGTTTGGTAGTAGCGGGAGGGAAACCCTTCCAGCAGTACTTC. As protein: CASGLVVAGGKPFQQYF.

This clone was detected a few times. This rearrangement joins TRBV10-3 to TRBJ1-5; no clear D. The CDR3 has 15 amino acids. Germline CDR1 is ENHRY and CDR2 is SYGVKD. Deletions cut 0 bases from V and 4 bases from J, with 10 bases between. The CDR3 coding sequence is TGTGCCATCAGTGAGTCGAGGTGGGAGAATCAGCCCCAGCATTTT. Its protein product is CAISESRWENQPQHF.

The chain employs TRBV29-1 and TRBJ2-5, with a tentative D call TRBD1 (5 bases). Germline V lookup: CDR1 SQVTM, CDR2 ANQGSEA. V shed 4 bases and J shed 2 bases, with 8 bases lying between them. The CDR3 totals 12 residues. The CDR3 DNA reads TGCAGCGTTGCGTCAGGGCAAGAGACCCAGTACTTC. Its translation: CSVASGQETQYF.

The V gene is TRBV2, the J gene TRBJ1-5; 7 bases are a match to TRBD1. CDR1 is SNHLY, CDR2 FYNNEI, per germline. Trimming removed 6 bases from V and 4 bases from J; junction bases left unmatched: 9. CDR3 length: 15 amino acids. Written as DNA, the CDR3 is TGTGCCAGCAGCGCACAGGGGATAGGGAATCAGCCCCAGCATTTT. Translating it yields CASSAQGIGNQPQHF.

This chain links TRBV14 with TRBJ2-3, with 8 bases matching TRBD1. Germline loops: CDR1 SGHDN, CDR2 FVKESK. The CDR3 is made up of 17 amino acids. Losses at the gene ends were 1 base for V and 3 bases for J; bases not matched to a gene: 9. The CDR3: CASSQVSRGQRTDTQYF. In DNA form, the CDR3 reads TGTGCCAGCAGCCAAGTCAGCAGGGGGCAACGGACAGATACGCAGTATTTT. The variable domain in full, with the rest retrieved from reference TRBV14 and TRBJ2-3, is EAGVTQFPSHSVIEKGQTVTLRCDPISGHDNLYWYRRVMGKEIKFLLHFVKESKQDESGMPNNRFLAERTGGTYSTLKVQPAELEDSGVYFCASSQVSRGQRTDTQYFGPGTRLTVL.

The chain employs TRBV10-2 and TRBJ2-3; 13 positions agree with TRBD2. Trimming at V came to 2 bases and at J to 5 bases, leaving 7 bases not matched to a gene. This CDR3 spans 17 amino acids. The germline gives CDR1 WSHSY, CDR2 SAAADI. The CDR3 DNA reads TGCGCCAGCAGTGAGCCCACTAGCGGGGGGGCCGAAGATACGCAGTATTTT. Amino acids: CASSEPTSGGAEDTQYF.